The rows below give T cell receptor beta chains drawn from one sample of a study of T cells in Graves' hyperthyroidism and ophthalmopathy. TCRdb processed the multiplex PCR reads anew with MiXCR; each CDR3 protein has one entry. The sample contains approximately 370,000 distinct CDR3 sequences, approximately 18% of which appear only once. Specimen: blood. The receptors originated from a woman aged 25 to 39 with Graves' hyperthyroidism that later progressed to Graves' ophthalmopathy. The conserved cysteine and the conserved F or W are not part of the CDR3 here.

>TRBV11-2|TRBJ2-7
ASSLYWAHDEQY
>TRBV7-9|TRBJ1-1
ASSLSQGTEAF
>TRBV9|TRBJ1-6
ASSVDSGRSGSPLH
>TRBV10-3|TRBJ1-2
AISDAGRSFGYT
>TRBV14|TRBJ2-1
ASSQGTSVLDEQF
>TRBV27|TRBJ2-7
ASSLIGSQQY
>TRBV12-3/TRBV12-4|TRBJ1-1
ASSFGGEAF
>TRBV12-3/TRBV12-4|TRBJ2-2
ASIPSGAGELF
>TRBV24-1|TRBJ2-2
ATRTSGNTGELF
>TRBV6-1|TRBJ2-3
ASLQGFFRADTQY
>TRBV20-1|TRBJ2-7
SARDYRGSREQY
>TRBV3-1|TRBJ2-5
ASSQATSGGGETQY
>TRBV10-3|TRBJ2-7
AISSPDRNYEQY
>TRBV5-1|TRBJ2-2
ASFAGQDNTGELF
>TRBV7-8|TRBJ2-3
ASSRGLASTGTQY
>TRBV20-1|TRBJ2-3
SARDSGRDTQY
>TRBV25-1|TRBJ1-2
ASSGPGTGGYGYT
>TRBV24-1|TRBJ1-2
ATSETATYGYT
>TRBV27|TRBJ2-3
ASSLSLAGGPGTQY
>TRBV6-2/TRBV6-3|TRBJ2-3
ASSYFGSGVTDTQY
>TRBV18|TRBJ1-4
ASSPGQLATNEKLF
>TRBV4-1|TRBJ2-1
ASSQVLPGGPPYNEQF
>TRBV28|TRBJ2-1
ASSRRERTNEQF
>TRBV2|TRBJ2-1
ASSEVTLAVYNEQF
>TRBV6-1|TRBJ1-1
ASSEDLTDEAF
>TRBV2|TRBJ1-6
ASRARGGGNSPLH
>TRBV6-1|TRBJ1-1
ASSQWGTNTEAF
>TRBV29-1|TRBJ1-1
SVDRDRDFSEAF
>TRBV20-1|TRBJ2-7
SARDGNEQY
>TRBV24-1|TRBJ2-1
ATSDLTSGVPQF
>TRBV4-1|TRBJ2-1
ASSQPGLAADEQF
>TRBV2|TRBJ1-1
ASRAGIEAF
>TRBV7-9|TRBJ2-1
ASSAGTGGFSYNEQF
>TRBV30|TRBJ1-3
AWSRGRASGTIY
>TRBV6-6|TRBJ2-3
ASSYGSGRGTDTQY
>TRBV11-2|TRBJ2-1
ASSSIPGQGSVLNEQF